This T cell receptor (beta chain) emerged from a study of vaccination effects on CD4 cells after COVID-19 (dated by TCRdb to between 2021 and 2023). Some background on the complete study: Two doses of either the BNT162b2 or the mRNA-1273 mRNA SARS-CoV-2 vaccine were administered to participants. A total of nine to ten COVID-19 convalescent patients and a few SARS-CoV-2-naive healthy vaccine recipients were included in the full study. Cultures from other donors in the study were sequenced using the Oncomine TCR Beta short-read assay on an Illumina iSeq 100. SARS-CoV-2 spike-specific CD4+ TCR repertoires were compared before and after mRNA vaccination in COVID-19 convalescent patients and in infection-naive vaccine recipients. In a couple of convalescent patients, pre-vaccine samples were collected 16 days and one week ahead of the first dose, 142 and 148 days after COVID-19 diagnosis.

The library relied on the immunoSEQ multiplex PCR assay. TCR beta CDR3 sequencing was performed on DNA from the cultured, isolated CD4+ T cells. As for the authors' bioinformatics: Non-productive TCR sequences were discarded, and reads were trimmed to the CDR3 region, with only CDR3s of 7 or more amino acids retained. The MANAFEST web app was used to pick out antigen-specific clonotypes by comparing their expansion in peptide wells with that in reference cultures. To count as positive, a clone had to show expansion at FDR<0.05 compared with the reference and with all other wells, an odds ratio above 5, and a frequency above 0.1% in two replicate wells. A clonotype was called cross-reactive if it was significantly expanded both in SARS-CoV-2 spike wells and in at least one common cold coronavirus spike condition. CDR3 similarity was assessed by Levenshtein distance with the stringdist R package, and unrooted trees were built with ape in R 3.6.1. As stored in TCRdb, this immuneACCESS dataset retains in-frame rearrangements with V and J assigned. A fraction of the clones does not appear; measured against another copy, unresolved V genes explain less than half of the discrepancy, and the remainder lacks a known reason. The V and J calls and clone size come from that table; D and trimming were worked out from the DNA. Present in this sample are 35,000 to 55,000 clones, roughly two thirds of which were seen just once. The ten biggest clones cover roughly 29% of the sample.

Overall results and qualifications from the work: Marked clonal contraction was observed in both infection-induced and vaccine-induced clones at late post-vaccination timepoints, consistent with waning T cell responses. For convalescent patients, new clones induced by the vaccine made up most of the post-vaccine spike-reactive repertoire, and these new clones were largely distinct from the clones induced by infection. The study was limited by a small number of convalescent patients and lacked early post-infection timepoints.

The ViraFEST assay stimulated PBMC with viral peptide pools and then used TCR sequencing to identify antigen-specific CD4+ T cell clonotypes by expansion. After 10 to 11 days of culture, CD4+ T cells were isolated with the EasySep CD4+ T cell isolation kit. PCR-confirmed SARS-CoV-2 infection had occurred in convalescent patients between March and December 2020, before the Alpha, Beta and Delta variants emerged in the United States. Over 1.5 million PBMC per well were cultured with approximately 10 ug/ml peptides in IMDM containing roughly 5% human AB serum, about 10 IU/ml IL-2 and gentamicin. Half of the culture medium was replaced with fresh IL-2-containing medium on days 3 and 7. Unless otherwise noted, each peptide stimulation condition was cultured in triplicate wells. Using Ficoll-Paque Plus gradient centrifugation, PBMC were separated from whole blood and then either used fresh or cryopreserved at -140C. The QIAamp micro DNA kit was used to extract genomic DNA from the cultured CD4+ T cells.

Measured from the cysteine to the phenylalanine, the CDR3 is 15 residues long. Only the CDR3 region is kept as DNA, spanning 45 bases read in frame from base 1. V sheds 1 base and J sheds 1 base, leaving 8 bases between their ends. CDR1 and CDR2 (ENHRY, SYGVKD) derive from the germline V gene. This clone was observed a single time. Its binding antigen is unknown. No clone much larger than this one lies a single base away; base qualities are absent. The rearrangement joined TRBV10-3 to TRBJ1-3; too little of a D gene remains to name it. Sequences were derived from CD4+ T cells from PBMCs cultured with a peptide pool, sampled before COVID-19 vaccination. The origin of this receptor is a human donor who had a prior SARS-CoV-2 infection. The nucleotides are TGTGCCATCAGTGAGTTTCGGGCGTCTGGAAACACCATATATTTT. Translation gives CAISEFRASGNTIYF.